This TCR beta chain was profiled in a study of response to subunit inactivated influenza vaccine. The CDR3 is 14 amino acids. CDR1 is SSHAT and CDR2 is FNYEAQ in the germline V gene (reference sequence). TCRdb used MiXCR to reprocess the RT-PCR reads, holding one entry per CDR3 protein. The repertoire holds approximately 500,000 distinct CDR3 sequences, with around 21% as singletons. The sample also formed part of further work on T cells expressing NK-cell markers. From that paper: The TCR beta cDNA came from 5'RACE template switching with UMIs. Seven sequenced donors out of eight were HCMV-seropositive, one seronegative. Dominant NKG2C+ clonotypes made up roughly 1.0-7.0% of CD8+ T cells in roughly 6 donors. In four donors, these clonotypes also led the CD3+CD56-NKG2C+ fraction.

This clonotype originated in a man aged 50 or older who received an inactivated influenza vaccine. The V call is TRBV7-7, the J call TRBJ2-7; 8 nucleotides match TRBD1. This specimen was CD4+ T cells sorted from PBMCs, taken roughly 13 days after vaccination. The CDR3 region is CAHRGTLSSYEQYF. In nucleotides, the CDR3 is TGTGCTCACAGGGGGACGTTGAGCTCCTACGAGCAGTACTTC.